Detailed here is one T cell receptor (beta chain). The antigen it recognizes is unknown. No much larger clone exists at a distance of one base, and base qualities are not known. Peripheral blood CD8+ and CD4+ T cells from healthy donors, Susac syndrome patients and multiple sclerosis patients were profiled by high-throughput TCR beta sequencing. Treatment-naive patients with stable or active relapsing-remitting disease fulfilling revised McDonald criteria were used as multiple sclerosis controls. Bulk CD8+ and CD4+ T cells were purified magnetically by negative isolation, whereas CD8+ TEMRA cells were enriched by FACS. Blood was collected in EDTA tubes and processed within 24 hours, with PBMCs isolated through density gradient centrifugation. PBMCs intended for TCR sequencing were frozen in liquid nitrogen and were later thawed in a 37 degrees C water bath. Purity of sorted or isolated CD4+, CD8+ and CD8+ TEMRA cells was at least 90%.

RNA was extracted using the RNeasy kit, and about 0.5 to 1 microgram was reverse transcribed with random hexamers. The immunoSEQ multiplex PCR assay, which covers 54 Vbeta and 13 Jbeta segments, was used to amplify TCR beta CDR3 regions. Bias from PCR amplification was corrected by using a synthetic template baseline for primer optimization and for computational correction. Per the source publication's procedure: Only productive sequences were kept, with reads annotated to V, D and J genes according to IMGT and analyzed in immunoSEQ Analyzer. To calculate clonality, Shannon entropy was normalized by log2 of the number of productive unique sequences and then subtracted from one. Public and private clones were assessed among the 100 most prevalent clones of each patient and control. Clones were defined as Susac-specific if absent from the healthy and MS cohorts, from approximately 1,100 published viral clones and from other ImmuneACCESS disease sequences. TCRdb reworked the public reads: Q25 trimming with fastp, MiXCR clone assembly, productive beta chains retained. One record per CDR3 amino acid sequence lists the most common genes and DNA. TCRdb's processing, not the authors', yielded these V and J calls. The sample data list more than 65,000 distinct CDR3 sequences, and 90% to 95% of these were observed just once. Of the sample, about 0.61% falls within the top ten clones.

This specimen comes from a study of CD8 T cells in Susac syndrome (dated by TCRdb to between 2018 and 2021). Study-level background: Whether CD8+ T cell activation and differentiation in Susac syndrome was antigen driven was tested using repertoire sequencing. The clonality of the CD8+ T cell repertoire was compared across around twelve healthy donors, around 14 Susac syndrome patients and roughly 15 multiple sclerosis patients.

Beyond this particular receptor, the publication reports: The TCR sequencing and HLA analysis was acknowledged to have included a relatively small number of individuals.

The sequence was obtained from a human donor with multiple sclerosis. The sequenced material came from CD8+ T cells from PBMCs.

The nucleotide sequence is given as TGTGCCAGCAGTTTAAACGACAGGGCCTACGAGCAGTACTTC. Translated, it gives CASSLNDRAYEQYF. The chain links TRBV27 with TRBJ2-7; 7 of the junction bases match TRBD1. The cysteine opens and the phenylalanine closes a CDR3 of 14 amino acids. Only the CDR3 DNA stays, 42 bases, in frame from base 1. The germline V and J ends show losses of 2 bases and 2 bases respectively, and no gene match explains 3 bases of the junction. CDR1 and CDR2 are drawn from the germline V gene (reference sequence): MNHEY, SMNVEV.